A single sample gave rise to the 9 T cell receptor beta chains below, sequenced in a study of cytomegalovirus exposure and HLA in healthy donors. 60 Vbeta and 13 Jbeta primers were used in PCR. Produced via immunoSEQ multiplex PCR; TCRdb's table is partial and in-frame only. Found here are about 130,000 clones, around 85% of them singletons; the top ten hold 3% to 4%. Sequencing input: PBMCs. All receptors derive from a man in his late teens or twenties in good health and CMV-seropositive.

This clone was counted only a few times. The chain combines TRBV5-5 with TRBJ2-7; no definite D call. This CDR3 has 13 amino acids. The V gene's germline CDR1 is SGHKS and CDR2 YYEKEE (reference sequence). Trimming removed 0 bases at V and 6 bases at J, with 10 bases between. CDR3 nucleotide sequence: TGTGCCAGCAGCTTGGTCCGTGACACCGAGCAGTACTTC. Amino acid sequence: CASSLVRDTEQYF.

Comment on this clone: Mismatch with germline at one junction end may stem from a read error. The chain uses TRBV7-9 and TRBJ1-1; D is undetermined. This CDR3 has 14 residues. CDR1 is SEHNR, CDR2 FQNEAQ, per germline (reference sequence). The CDR3 region has the DNA TGTTCCAGCATCTACAGTGGGGAGGGCACTGAAGCTTTCTTT. It encodes CSSIYSGEGTEAFF.

The genes are TRBV5-1 and TRBJ1-2; the D is unclear. The CDR3 has 15 residues. Looked up from germline, CDR1 is SGHRS and CDR2 is YFSETQ. V lost 5 bases and J 7 bases, leaving 21 bases between the germline ends. CDR3 DNA sequence: TGCGCCAGCAGTCCGGTACCTACAGACGAGGGTGGCTACACCTTC. Translated: CASSPVPTDEGGYTF.

The gene calls are TRBV5-8 and TRBJ2-2, with TRBD1 matching 8 bases. CDR3 length equals 16 residues. CDR1 is SGHTS, CDR2 YDEGEE, per germline. After removal of 2 bases from V and 5 bases from J, the junction contained 8 bases not matched to a gene. The CDR3 reads CASSFSVRGRTGELFF. The CDR3 DNA is TGTGCCAGCAGCTTTTCTGTCAGGGGGCGGACCGGGGAGCTGTTTTTT.

This chain links TRBV7-9 with TRBJ2-1, with 9 bases aligning to TRBD2. CDR3 length: 19 amino acids. Germline V gives CDR1 SEHNR, CDR2 FQNEAQ (reference sequence). J was trimmed by 4 bases and V by 7 bases; bases with no gene match: 20. The CDR3 coding sequence is TGTGCCAGCATCTCCAGATCGGGCGGGGGGGCCTCCAGATACAATGAGCAGTTCTTC. Translated: CASISRSGGGASRYNEQFF.

The V and J genes are TRBV6-5 and TRBJ2-7; tentative D call: TRBD1 (5 bases). The ends were cut back, 5 bases at V and 1 base at J, with 9 bases in the middle. The V gene's germline CDR1 is MNHEY and CDR2 SVGAGI. The CDR3 is 13 residues long. The CDR3 reads CASSLGHSYEQYF. CDR3 sequence (DNA): TGTGCCAGCAGTCTAGGACATTCCTACGAGCAGTACTTC.

The chain carries TRBV6-4 and TRBJ2-3; TRBD2 agrees at 7 bases. The CDR3 consists of 16 residues. Trimming took 6 bases from V and 4 from J; bases not matched to a gene: 13. Germline loops: CDR1 MRHNA, CDR2 SNTAGT. The CDR3 DNA follows: TGTGCCAGCAGCCAAACTGGGGAGGGCGGTTCAGATACGCAGTATTTT. Its protein product is CASSQTGEGGSDTQYF.

The J gene is TRBJ1-4, the V gene TRBV9, with a tentative D call TRBD1 (5 bases). Germline V gene sequence: CDR1 SGDLS, CDR2 YYNGEE. V lost 4 bases and J lost 8, with 12 bases in between. This CDR3 comprises 13 residues. CDR3 nucleotides: TGTGCCAGCAGCCAGGGCTCCGGGGAAAAACTGTTTTTT. Protein: CASSQGSGEKLFF. Looking up the rest from reference TRBV9 and TRBJ1-4 gives the full variable domain: DSGVTQTPKHLITATGQRVTLRCSPRSGDLSVYWYQQSLDQGLQFLIQYYNGEERAKGNILERFSAQQFPDLHSELNLSSLELGDSALYFCASSQGSGEKLFFGSGTQLSVL.

This clone was observed a single time. This sequence joins TRBV6-5 and TRBJ2-2; a weak D match, TRBD1 (6 bases). CDR1 MNHEY and CDR2 SVGAGI come from the germline V gene. Trimming removed 5 bases at V and 3 bases at J, with 10 bases between. The CDR3 is 14 amino acids. The CDR3 nucleotides are TGTGCCAGCAGTGACACAGGGTACACCGGGGAGCTGTTTTTT. The encoded protein is CASSDTGYTGELFF.